This T cell receptor (beta chain) originates from a study of blood T cell repertoires in COVID-19. Study background: The origin of the acute and convalescent COVID-19 samples was the United States, Italy and Spain. PBMCs, B-cell-depleted T cells, or T cells were the source of the cDNA or gDNA that made up the material.

The CDR3 extends over 14 amino acids. Germline-derived CDR1 and CDR2 are MDHEN and SYDVKM. Between the trimmed V and J ends, which lost 3 bases and 2 bases, there was a span of 10 bases. Study processing details: Cell counts per sample came from amplifying reference gene primers. Profiling relied on immunoSEQ multiplex PCR, and the TCRdb table lists in-frame clones only, not all of them. The DNA gave D and trimming, while V, J and clone size come from that table. The repertoire holds more than 95,000 clones, 82% seen once, with about 18% in the top ten. The clonotype comes from a man at least 80 years old with acute or convalescent COVID-19. The V call is TRBV28, the J call TRBJ2-5, with a possible D match to TRBD2 (6 bases). Sequenced: peripheral blood. CDR3 sequence: CASSFGGIQETQYF. In DNA form, the CDR3 reads TGTGCCAGCAGTTTCGGGGGAATACAAGAGACCCAGTACTTC.